This passage covers 10 T cell receptor beta chains from one sample sequenced in a study of shared clonotypes between healthy human individuals. TCRdb's table, derived via immunoSEQ multiplex PCR, lists solely in-frame clones and lacks some. The table shows 850,000 to 1,200,000 clones, with around four fifths occurring only once. Input material: memory CD4+ T cells sorted from blood. Noted subset: CD45RA-negative fraction. Every receptor here comes from a man aged 18-30 years in good health.

The J gene is TRBJ1-2, the V gene TRBV19; 7 nucleotides agree with TRBD1. V shed 5 bases, J shed 5 bases, and the junction held 2 bases outside the gene matches. This CDR3 comprises 12 residues. The V gene's germline CDR1 is LNHDA and CDR2 SQIVND (reference sequence). CDR3 DNA sequence: TGTGCCAGTAGTCTACAGGGGTATGGCTACACCTTC. Protein sequence: CASSLQGYGYTF.

In its sample, this clone was seen once. The rearrangement uses TRBV4-1 and TRBJ2-1; possible D gene TRBD2, 5 bases. The V gene's germline CDR1 is MGHRA and CDR2 YSYEKL. V was clipped by 0 bases and J by 12 bases, with 9 bases between them. There are 12 residues in the CDR3. The CDR3 spells CASSQDPGRQFF. The CDR3 DNA follows: TGCGCCAGCAGCCAAGATCCGGGGAGGCAGTTCTTC.

The genes are TRBV5-1 and TRBJ1-6; TRBD1 agrees at 7 bases. Germline loops: CDR1 SGHRS, CDR2 YFSETQ. J lost 5 bases, V lost 0 bases, and 5 bases had no gene match. The CDR3 runs to 16 residues. The CDR3 nucleotides read TGCGCCAGCAGCTTGGCGAAGGGGGCGGATAATTCACCCCTCCACTTT. Translating gives CASSLAKGADNSPLHF. The variable domain in full, with the rest retrieved from reference TRBV5-1 and TRBJ1-6, is KAGVTQTPRYLIKTRGQQVTLSCSPISGHRSVSWYQQTPGQGLQFLFEYFSETQRNKGNFPGRFSGRQFSNSRSEMNVSTLELGDSALYLCASSLAKGADNSPLHFGNGTRLTVT.

The V gene is TRBV4-1, the J gene TRBJ1-1; D is possibly TRBD1 (6 bases). V lost 5 bases and J lost 1, with 14 bases in between. Germline CDR1 reads MGHRA; CDR2 reads YSYEKL. CDR3 length: 15 residues. The CDR3 here is CASSYAGAKNTEAFF. CDR3 coding DNA: TGCGCCAGCAGCTATGCAGGGGCAAAGAACACTGAAGCTTTCTTT.

For this clone: The same CDR3 is also encoded by other DNA sequences in this sample. The genes are TRBV18 and TRBJ1-1; TRBD1 might be the D (5 bases). Germline CDR1 reads KGHSH; CDR2 reads LQKENI. V was cut by 3 bases and J by 7 bases, with 9 bases left in between. This CDR3 is built from 12 residues. The CDR3 loop reads CASSPGGGEAFF. The CDR3 coding sequence is TGTGCCAGCTCACCGGGGGGTGGTGAAGCTTTCTTT.

This chain links TRBV28 with TRBJ2-7, with D possibly matching TRBD1 (6 bases). Trimming removed 8 bases at V and 0 bases at J, with 14 bases between. CDR3 length: 14 amino acids. Looked up from germline, CDR1 is MDHEN and CDR2 is SYDVKM. The CDR3 reads CASHPTGNSYEQYF. CDR3 nucleotide sequence: TGTGCCAGCCACCCCACAGGGAACTCCTACGAGCAGTACTTC. Together with reference TRBV28 and TRBJ2-7, the CDR3 gives the full variable domain: DVKVTQSSRYLVKRTGEKVFLECVQDMDHENMFWYRQDPGLGLRLIYFSYDVKMKEKGDIPEGYSVSREKKERFSLILESASTNQTSMYLCASHPTGNSYEQYFGPGTRLTVT.

The chain joins TRBV12-5 to TRBJ2-3; a possible D gene is TRBD2 (5 bases). V gave up 7 bases and J gave up 2 bases, with 13 bases separating them. The germline V gene encodes CDR1 LGHNT and CDR2 FRNRAP. The CDR3 covers 14 residues. In DNA form, the CDR3 reads TGTGCTAGTGTAGCGCGGGCGACCACAGATACGCAGTATTTT. This gives the protein CASVARATTDTQYF.

This clone has just a few counts. The sample carries other DNA sequences with the same CDR3. The rearrangement links TRBV19 to TRBJ1-3; D call uncertain. V lost 6 bases and J 3 bases, leaving 6 bases between the germline ends. The CDR3 loop spans 12 amino acids. In germline, CDR1 is LNHDA, CDR2 SQIVND (reference sequence). The CDR3: CASSTSGNTIYF. The CDR3 DNA is TGTGCCAGTAGCACCAGTGGAAACACCATATATTTT. Full variable domain (remainder filled in from reference TRBV19 and TRBJ1-3): DGGITQSPKYLFRKEGQNVTLSCEQNLNHDAMYWYRQDPGQGLRLIYYSQIVNDFQKGDIAEGYSVSREKKESFPLTVTSAQKNPTAFYLCASSTSGNTIYFGEGSWLTVV.

In the case of this clone: Other DNA sequences of this sample code for an identical CDR3. The rearrangement uses TRBV9 and TRBJ2-2; D unresolved. The CDR3 runs 13 residues. CDR1 and CDR2 (germline): SGDLS, YYNGEE. The ends were cut back, 1 base at V and 4 bases at J, with 5 bases in the middle. The CDR3 DNA follows: TGTGCCAGCAGCGTAACAGTCACCGGGGAGCTGTTTTTT. Amino acid sequence: CASSVTVTGELFF.

As regards this clone: This sample also contains other DNA sequences that code for the same CDR3. This rearrangement joins TRBV18 to TRBJ2-5; D remains unclear. Germline CDR1 KGHSH, CDR2 LQKENI. This CDR3 has 14 amino acids. Deletions cut 1 base from V and 0 bases from J, with 6 bases between. CDR3 bases: TGTGCCAGCTCACCACGGCAGGACCAAGAGACCCAGTACTTC. Translation: CASSPRQDQETQYF.